Presented here are 26 T cell receptor beta chains from one specimen sequenced in a study of blood T cell repertoires in COVID-19 (dated by TCRdb to 2020 to 2021). Receptor libraries were prepared by the immunoSEQ multiplex PCR assay. TCRdb stores this immuneACCESS table with in-frame sequences only. Part of the clones is absent; in the studies checked, under half of the shortfall reflects unresolved V genes, and no reason is known for the rest. Recorded for this sample are 50,000 to 75,000 clones; roughly 80% of them occurred a single time. Clones ranked in the top ten supply approximately 15% of the sample. The sample taken for sequencing was peripheral blood. The receptor source for this set is a man in his 60s with COVID-19, enrolled during active disease.

The chain is built from TRBV11-3 and TRBJ2-1; D uncertain. Between the trimmed V and J ends, which lost 5 bases and 0 bases, there was a span of 11 bases. The CDR3 has 15 residues. The V gene's germline CDR1 is SGHNT and CDR2 YENEEA. The CDR3 coding sequence is TGTGCCAGCAGCCTTAGACGGAGCTCCTACAATGAGCAGTTCTTC. This translates into CASSLRRSSYNEQFF.

V usage is TRBV30 and J usage is TRBJ1-2; the D is unclear. V lost 4 bases, J lost 4 bases, and 7 bases lay in between. Germline V lookup: CDR1 GTSNPN, CDR2 SVGIG (reference sequence). The CDR3 is 11 residues long. CDR3 coding DNA: TGTGCCTGGAAAGCGATCTATGGCTACACCTTC. This encodes CAWKAIYGYTF.

This clone turned up a few times. The chain joins TRBV10-3 to TRBJ2-5; D call uncertain. The CDR3 is 15 residues long. V lost 5 bases and J lost 7, with 20 bases in between. Germline V gene data show CDR1 as ENHRY and CDR2 as SYGVKD. CDR3 in amino acids: CAISPSLGTSGTQYF. CDR3 DNA: TGTGCCATCAGTCCCTCCCTAGGAACATCCGGGACCCAGTACTTC.

V is TRBV3-1 (or the pseudogene TRBV3-2) and J is TRBJ2-1; D might be TRBD1 (6 bases). The CDR3 extends over 14 amino acids. V gave up 4 bases and J gave up 7 bases, with 14 bases separating them. The germline V gene encodes CDR1 LGHDT and CDR2 YNNKEL (reference sequence). The CDR3 region is CASSPRGQFNEQFF. The CDR3 DNA follows: TGTGCCAGCAGCCCCCGGGGACAATTTAATGAGCAGTTCTTC.

The genes are TRBV6-6 and TRBJ1-5; no definite D call. This CDR3 is 15 amino acids long. The germline V gene has CDR1 MNHNY and CDR2 SVGAGI (reference sequence). Trimming shortened V by 0 bases and J by 6 bases, and 12 bases separated the two germline ends. The CDR3 coding sequence is TGTGCCAGCAGTTACTCGGAGGGATTGGGTCAGCCCCAGCATTTT. This gives the protein CASSYSEGLGQPQHF.

The V call is TRBV5-4, the J call TRBJ2-7; D is ambiguous. This CDR3 is built from 15 residues. Germline V CDR1 and CDR2: SGHNT, YYREEE (reference sequence). Trimming removed 0 bases at V and 4 bases at J, with 14 bases between. As DNA, the CDR3 is TGTGCCAGCAGCTTGGGCGAGGCCTCTGAGTACGAGCAGTACTTC. Residues: CASSLGEASEYEQYF.

This chain uses TRBV5-1 with TRBJ2-1, with 7 positions matching TRBD2. Germline CDR1 is SGHRS and CDR2 is YFSETQ. The CDR3 contains 15 residues. V gave up 1 base and J gave up 3 bases; unmatched junction bases: 4. In nucleotides, the CDR3 is TGCGCCAGCAGCTTGTCGGGACTAAACTACAATGAGCAGTTCTTC. It specifies CASSLSGLNYNEQFF.

CDR3 amino acids: CASSTPGQINYGYTF. The DNA for the CDR3 is TGTGCCAGTAGTACGCCGGGACAAATTAACTATGGCTACACCTTC. V usage is TRBV19 and J usage is TRBJ1-2, with a possible D match to TRBD1 (6 bases). The CDR3 consists of 15 residues. Germline V gene sequence: CDR1 LNHDA, CDR2 SQIVND (reference sequence). V was pared by 4 bases and J by 1 base, with 13 bases between.

The rearrangement joins TRBV27 to TRBJ1-6, with D possibly TRBD1 on 6 matching bases. The CDR3 sequence is 14 residues long. V was shortened by 6 bases and J by 9 bases, with 15 bases between the two germline ends. Germline V CDR1 and CDR2: MNHEY, SMNVEV (reference sequence). The chain's CDR3 is CASSTDRNGSPLHF. The CDR3 DNA sequence: TGTGCCAGCAGCACGGACAGAAACGGTTCACCCCTCCACTTT.

The CDR3 sequence: CASSATGAADTQYF. CDR3 bases: TGTGCCAGCAGCGCCACAGGGGCTGCAGATACGCAGTATTTT. This chain uses TRBV9 with TRBJ2-3; TRBD1 aligns across 7 bases. The CDR3 runs to 14 residues. CDR1 SGDLS and CDR2 YYNGEE come from the germline V gene. V lost 3 bases and J lost 4; bases outside the gene matches: 5. The entire variable domain, with the rest obtained from reference TRBV9 and TRBJ2-3, is as follows: DSGVTQTPKHLITATGQRVTLRCSPRSGDLSVYWYQQSLDQGLQFLIQYYNGEERAKGNILERFSAQQFPDLHSELNLSSLELGDSALYFCASSATGAADTQYFGPGTRLTVL.

In DNA form, the CDR3 reads TGTGCCAGCAGTCGCGGGGGGAACACTGAAGCTTTCTTT. It encodes CASSRGGNTEAFF. J is TRBJ1-1 and V is TRBV6-2 or TRBV6-3; TRBD1 might be the D (5 bases). The CDR3 loop spans 13 amino acids. The germline V and J ends were trimmed by 5 bases and 1 base, with 8 bases remaining between them. The germline V gene encodes CDR1 MNHEY and CDR2 SVGEGT.

This clone has a handful of counts. The rearrangement links TRBV10-3 to TRBJ1-1; TRBD1 matches at 8 bases. This CDR3 has 14 amino acids. The ends lost 6 bases at V and 5 bases at J; junction bases unmatched: 8. CDR1 ENHRY and CDR2 SYGVKD come from the germline V gene. CDR3 region: CAIRTDRDGTEAFF. CDR3 coding DNA: TGTGCCATCAGGACGGACAGGGACGGGACTGAAGCTTTCTTT.

The V gene is TRBV24-1, the J gene TRBJ1-2; D is ambiguous. Germline assignment: CDR1 KGHDR and CDR2 SFDVKD. V was shortened by 7 bases and J by 1 base, with 9 bases between the two germline ends. The CDR3 sequence is 13 residues long. The CDR3 region has the DNA TGTGCCACCAGCAACGGTATTAACTATGGCTACACCTTC. Translated, it gives CATSNGINYGYTF.

This chain joins TRBV24-1 and TRBJ2-7, with 8 bases matching TRBD1. This CDR3 is 13 amino acids long. Trimming at V came to 6 bases and at J to 9 bases, leaving 9 bases not matched to a gene. CDR1 and CDR2 (germline): KGHDR, SFDVKD. The CDR3, as DNA: TGTGCCACCAGTCCCCGGCAGGGGGCTGGGCAGTACTTC. Amino acids: CATSPRQGAGQYF.

By its share, this clone is medium-sized. This chain uses TRBV7-9 with TRBJ1-2; possible D gene TRBD1, 5 bases. Germline V gives CDR1 SEHNR, CDR2 FQNEAQ (reference sequence). This CDR3 is 12 amino acids long. Trimming pared 4 bases from V and 4 bases from J, leaving 7 bases between. CDR3 region: CASSSGGYGYTF. CDR3 sequence (DNA): TGTGCCAGCAGCTCGGGGGGCTATGGCTACACCTTC.

The chain joins TRBV5-4 to TRBJ1-4; maybe TRBD1 (6 bases). Germline V gives CDR1 SGHNT, CDR2 YYREEE (reference sequence). The CDR3 is made up of 14 amino acids. V dropped 1 base and J dropped 4 bases, with 8 bases sitting between them. Here the CDR3 reads CASSLRQDNEKLFF. For the CDR3, the DNA is TGTGCCAGCAGCTTGCGACAGGATAATGAAAAACTGTTTTTT.

This clone has a single count. The rearrangement links TRBV6-1 to TRBJ2-5; 7 positions match TRBD1. The CDR3 contains 18 residues. J lost 4 bases, V lost 2 bases, and 16 bases had no gene match. The V gene's germline CDR1 is MNHNS and CDR2 SASEGT. CDR3 sequence reads: CASSESLGATGDRETQYF. DNA for the CDR3: TGTGCCAGCAGTGAATCTCTAGGGGCCACAGGGGATCGAGAGACCCAGTACTTC.

The V gene is TRBV9, the J gene TRBJ2-3, with D tentatively TRBD2 (5 bases). Trimming took off 5 bases at V and 0 bases at J, with 13 bases between the two ends. This CDR3 is 15 amino acids long. Per the germline V gene, CDR1 is SGDLS and CDR2 is YYNGEE. CDR3 DNA sequence: TGTGCCAGCAGTGCCGGACTCGGTAGCACAGATACGCAGTATTTT. Translating gives CASSAGLGSTDTQYF.

The chain uses TRBV9 and TRBJ2-3; TRBD2 matches 7 bases. V shed 4 bases and J 0 bases; nucleotides not matched to a gene: 5. This CDR3 has 15 residues. Germline values: CDR1 SGDLS, CDR2 YYNGEE. The CDR3 sequence: CASSPPGLSTDTQYF. The CDR3, as DNA: TGTGCCAGCAGCCCCCCGGGACTAAGCACAGATACGCAGTATTTT.

Only one count was recorded for this clone. This chain connects TRBV7-2 to TRBJ1-6, with 9 bases that match TRBD1. Germline lookup yields CDR1 SGHTA and CDR2 FQGNSA. V was pared by 5 bases and J by 9 bases, with 11 bases of the junction left unmatched. CDR3 length equals 16 residues. CDR3 in DNA: TGTGCCAGCAGCACAGATGCCCCGACAGGGGGTTCACCCCTCCACTTT. Encoded protein: CASSTDAPTGGSPLHF.

The chain links TRBV6-2 or TRBV6-3 to TRBJ1-5; a weak D match, TRBD1 (5 bases). The germline CDR1 and CDR2 sequences are MNHEY and SVGEGT. V lost 6 bases and J lost 2, with 14 bases in between. The CDR3 covers 15 residues. For the CDR3, the DNA is TGTGCCAGCAGCCCTATCGGGGGAGGCAATCAGCCCCAGCATTTT. It encodes CASSPIGGGNQPQHF.

In this sample, this clone turned up once. The genes are TRBV5-4 and TRBJ2-1, with 10 positions matching TRBD1. Losses at the gene ends were 3 bases for V and 9 bases for J; bases not matched to a gene: 9. The CDR3 has 15 residues. Germline CDR1 reads SGHNT; CDR2 reads YYREEE (reference sequence). The CDR3 spells CASSSRDRGFGEQFF. CDR3 nucleotides: TGTGCCAGCAGCTCCCGGGACAGGGGTTTTGGTGAGCAGTTCTTC.

This clone was detected a few times. This chain links TRBV4-1 with TRBJ1-5, with D perhaps matching TRBD1 (5 bases). V was shortened by 1 base and J by 2 bases, with 9 bases between the two germline ends. Germline loops: CDR1 MGHRA, CDR2 YSYEKL. This CDR3 contains 15 residues. CDR3 region: CASSQGRQRNQPQHF. The CDR3 DNA follows: TGCGCCAGCAGCCAAGGTAGACAGCGCAATCAGCCCCAGCATTTT.

The rearrangement uses TRBV7-2 and TRBJ1-1, with 9 nucleotides matching TRBD1. Germline trimming cut 4 bases from V and 6 bases from J; bases unmatched to any gene: 3. CDR1 SGHTA and CDR2 FQGNSA come from the germline V gene. The CDR3 has 13 residues. CDR3: CASSWTGVPEAFF. The CDR3 DNA reads TGTGCCAGCAGCTGGACAGGGGTACCTGAAGCTTTCTTT.

The chain has TRBV10-3 and TRBJ2-7; tentatively, D is TRBD2 (5 bases). V was cut by 11 bases and J by 3 bases, with 17 bases left in between. The CDR3 has 13 amino acids. The germline gives CDR1 ENHRY, CDR2 SYGVKD. The CDR3 sequence: CAAGRGNDYEQYF. Written as DNA, the CDR3 is TGTGCCGCCGGCCGGGGAAACGACTACGAGCAGTACTTC.

The chain employs TRBV2 and TRBJ2-2; possibly TRBD1 for D (6 bases). Germline CDR1 and CDR2: SNHLY and FYNNEI. The CDR3 covers 15 residues. Trimming pared 4 bases from V and 6 bases from J, leaving 15 bases between. The CDR3 sequence is CASSAQTGRAGELFF. In DNA, the CDR3 is TGTGCCAGCAGTGCCCAAACAGGGAGAGCCGGGGAGCTGTTTTTT.